Sequencing of this TCR beta chain was carried out in a study of blood T cell repertoires in COVID-19. Looking at the study overall: Researchers got acute and convalescent COVID-19 samples from the United States, Italy and Spain. PBMCs, B-cell-depleted T cells, or T cells were the source of the cDNA or gDNA that made up the material.

The CDR3 is 15 residues long. Germline V gene data show CDR1 as GTSNPN and CDR2 as SVGIG (reference sequence). Trimming at V came to 2 bases and at J to 6 bases, leaving 6 bases not matched to a gene. In the authors' workflow: Amplifying reference gene primers gave estimates of nucleated cell counts. Sequencing used immunoSEQ multiplex PCR; TCRdb keeps in-frame clones, though not all of them. The D gene and trimming were derived from the DNA, and the V and J assignments and clone size from that table. The table shows roughly 250,000 clones, with around 80% occurring only once. Source material: peripheral blood. This TCR derives from a woman between 40 and 55 years old with active or convalescent COVID-19. This chain joins TRBV30 and TRBJ1-5, with 11 nucleotides matching TRBD1. The CDR3 DNA sequence: TGTGCCTGGAGTACTGGACAGGGGGCCGCTCAGCCCCAGCATTTT. Translation: CAWSTGQGAAQPQHF.